The sequence of this T cell receptor (beta chain) was determined in a study of blood T cells in healthy people across ages. A second roughly 7 to 12 cycle PCR used barcoded and J-beta primers. All samples gave at least 2.5 million CDR3-containing paired-end reads. TCRdb re-analysed the 5' RACE reads in MiXCR, keeping a single row per CDR3 protein. The top ten hold more than 7.5% of the sample, which has 750,000 or so distinct CDR3 sequences, roughly 25% seen once. V shed 1 base and J shed 1 base, with 5 bases lying between them. The CDR3 spans 13 residues. Germline V gene lookup returns CDR1 SQVTM and CDR2 ANQGSEA. This same sample was also taken into another study, of T cells of mothers and their children. That study adds: Related pairs of mothers and children showed slightly higher, non-significant overlap versus unrelated pairs.

Sequenced sample: blood. This receptor was obtained from a boy aged 5-17 years in good health. This rearrangement joins TRBV29-1 to TRBJ2-4; TRBD1 or TRBD2 may be the D gene (5 bases each). The CDR3 DNA sequence: TGCAGCGTTGAAGGGGGGGCCAAAAACATTCAGTACTTC. Amino acid sequence: CSVEGGAKNIQYF.